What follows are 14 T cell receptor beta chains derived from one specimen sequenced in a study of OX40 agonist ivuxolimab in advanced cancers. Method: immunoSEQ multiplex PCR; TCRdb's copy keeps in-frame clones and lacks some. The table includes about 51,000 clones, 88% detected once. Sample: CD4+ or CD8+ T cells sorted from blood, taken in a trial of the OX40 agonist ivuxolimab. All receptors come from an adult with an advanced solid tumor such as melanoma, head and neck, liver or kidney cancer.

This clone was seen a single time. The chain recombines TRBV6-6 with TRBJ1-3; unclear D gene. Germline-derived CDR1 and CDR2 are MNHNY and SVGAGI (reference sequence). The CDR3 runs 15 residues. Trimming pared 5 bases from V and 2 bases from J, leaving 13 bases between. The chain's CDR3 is CASSRLAGAGNTIYF. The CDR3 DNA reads TGTGCCAGCAGTCGACTGGCGGGAGCTGGAAACACCATATATTTT.

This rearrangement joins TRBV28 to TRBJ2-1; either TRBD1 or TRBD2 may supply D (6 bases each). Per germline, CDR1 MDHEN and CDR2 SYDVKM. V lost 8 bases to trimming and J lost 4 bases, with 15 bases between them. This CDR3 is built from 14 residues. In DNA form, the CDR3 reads TGTGCCAGCCAGAAGGGGGGCACGTACAATGAGCAGTTCTTC. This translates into CASQKGGTYNEQFF.

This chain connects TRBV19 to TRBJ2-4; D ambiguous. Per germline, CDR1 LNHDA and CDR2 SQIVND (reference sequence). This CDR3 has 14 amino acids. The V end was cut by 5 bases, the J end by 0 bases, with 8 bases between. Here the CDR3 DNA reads TGTGCCAGTAGTCCAGCAGTAGCCAAAAACATTCAGTACTTC. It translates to CASSPAVAKNIQYF.

The CDR3 DNA is TGCGCCAGCAGCTTGGACGATCTTAGGACCGGGGAGCTGTTTTTT. Translated: CASSLDDLRTGELFF. This rearrangement joins TRBV5-1 to TRBJ2-2, with D uncertain. Germline values: CDR1 SGHRS, CDR2 YFSETQ. V was shortened by 0 bases and J by 5 bases, with 11 bases between the two germline ends. The CDR3 extends over 15 amino acids.

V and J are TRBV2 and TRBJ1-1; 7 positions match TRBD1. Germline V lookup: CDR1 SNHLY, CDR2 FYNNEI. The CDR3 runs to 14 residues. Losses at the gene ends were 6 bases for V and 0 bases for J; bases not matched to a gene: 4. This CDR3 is CASSQGGMNTEAFF. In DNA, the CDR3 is TGTGCCAGCAGCCAGGGGGGCATGAACACTGAAGCTTTCTTT.

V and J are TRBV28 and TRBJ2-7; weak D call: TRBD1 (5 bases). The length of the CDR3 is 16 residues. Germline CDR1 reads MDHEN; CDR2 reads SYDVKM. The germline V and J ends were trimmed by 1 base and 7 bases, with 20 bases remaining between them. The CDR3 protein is CASSLSSRTPVREQYF. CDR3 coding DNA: TGTGCCAGCAGTTTATCCTCCCGGACACCAGTTCGGGAGCAGTACTTC. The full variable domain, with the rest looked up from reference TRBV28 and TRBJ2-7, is DVKVTQSSRYLVKRTGEKVFLECVQDMDHENMFWYRQDPGLGLRLIYFSYDVKMKEKGDIPEGYSVSREKKERFSLILESASTNQTSMYLCASSLSSRTPVREQYFGPGTRLTVT.

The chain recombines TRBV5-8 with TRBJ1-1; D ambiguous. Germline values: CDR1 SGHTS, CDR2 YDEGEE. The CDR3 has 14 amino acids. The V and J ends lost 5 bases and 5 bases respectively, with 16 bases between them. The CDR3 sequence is CASREKQRLTEAFF. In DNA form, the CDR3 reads TGTGCCAGCAGAGAAAAACAGCGTTTGACTGAAGCTTTCTTT.

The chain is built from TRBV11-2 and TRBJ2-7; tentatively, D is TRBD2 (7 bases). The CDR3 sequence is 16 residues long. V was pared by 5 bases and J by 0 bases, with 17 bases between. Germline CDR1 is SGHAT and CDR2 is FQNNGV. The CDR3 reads CASSPLNREGSYEQYF. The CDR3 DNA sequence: TGTGCCAGCAGCCCGCTGAACAGGGAGGGCTCCTACGAGCAGTACTTC. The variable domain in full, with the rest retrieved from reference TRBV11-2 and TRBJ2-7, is EAGVAQSPRYKIIEKRQSVAFWCNPISGHATLYWYQQILGQGPKLLIQFQNNGVVDDSQLPKDRFSAERLKGVDSTLKIQPAKLEDSAVYLCASSPLNREGSYEQYFGPGTRLTVT.

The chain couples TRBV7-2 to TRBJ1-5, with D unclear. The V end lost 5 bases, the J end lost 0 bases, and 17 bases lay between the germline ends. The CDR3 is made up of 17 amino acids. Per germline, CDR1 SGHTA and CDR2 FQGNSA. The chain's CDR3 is CASSPPQARISNQPQHF. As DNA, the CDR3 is TGTGCCAGCAGCCCCCCGCAGGCCCGGATTAGCAATCAGCCCCAGCATTTT.

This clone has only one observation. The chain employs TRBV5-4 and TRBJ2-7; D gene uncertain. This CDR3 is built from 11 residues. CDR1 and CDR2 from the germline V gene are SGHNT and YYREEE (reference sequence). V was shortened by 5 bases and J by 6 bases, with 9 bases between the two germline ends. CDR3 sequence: CASSSSIEQYF. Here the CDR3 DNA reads TGTGCCAGCAGTTCCAGTATCGAGCAGTACTTC.

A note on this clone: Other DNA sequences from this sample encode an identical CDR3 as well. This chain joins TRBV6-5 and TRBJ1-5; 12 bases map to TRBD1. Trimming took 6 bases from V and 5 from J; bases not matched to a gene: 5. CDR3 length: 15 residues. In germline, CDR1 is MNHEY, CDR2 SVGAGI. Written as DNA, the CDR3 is TGTGCCAGCAGCCCGGGACAGGGGGCCTATCAGCCCCAGCATTTT. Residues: CASSPGQGAYQPQHF.

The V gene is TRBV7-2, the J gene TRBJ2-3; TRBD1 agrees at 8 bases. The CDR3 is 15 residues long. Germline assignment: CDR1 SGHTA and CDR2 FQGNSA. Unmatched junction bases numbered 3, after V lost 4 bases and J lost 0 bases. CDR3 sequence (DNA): TGTGCCAGCAGCTCTGGGGACAGGAGCACAGATACGCAGTATTTT. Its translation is CASSSGDRSTDTQYF.

The CDR3 reads CASSLGDRRAVNTEAFF. The CDR3 nucleotides are TGTGCCAGCAGCTTGGGAGACAGGAGGGCCGTGAACACTGAAGCTTTCTTT. V is TRBV5-8 and J is TRBJ1-1; tentatively, D is TRBD1 (6 bases). The CDR3 contains 17 residues. V lost 0 bases, J lost 0 bases, and 15 bases lay in between. The germline gives CDR1 SGHTS, CDR2 YDEGEE.

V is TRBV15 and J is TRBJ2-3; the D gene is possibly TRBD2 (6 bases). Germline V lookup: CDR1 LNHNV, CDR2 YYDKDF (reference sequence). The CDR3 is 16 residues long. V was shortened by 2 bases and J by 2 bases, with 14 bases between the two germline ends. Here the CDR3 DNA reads TGTGCCACCAGCAGACGAGGGCGGGGATACACAGATACGCAGTATTTT. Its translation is CATSRRGRGYTDTQYF.